This is a list of T cell receptor beta chains from one sample in a study of identical twins. TCRdb re-called the 5' RACE reads through MiXCR, storing one row per CDR3 protein. The sample contains under 300,000 distinct CDR3 sequences, over 13% of which appear only once. Sequenced: memory (CD45RO+) T cells sorted from blood. The receptors stem from a woman younger than 30 in good health. Each CDR3 is given with its conserved first and last residue. Size tells how often a clone was seen (once, few, many) or the class of an expanded clone, and some rows leave it out.

J gene,clone size,V gene,CDR3 length,CDR3 protein
TRBJ2-3,-,TRBV6-5,15,CASSYSSMGPDTQYF
TRBJ2-3,-,TRBV10-3,14,CAISDSKGGDTQYF
TRBJ1-4,many,TRBV29-1,14,CSVLVDATNEKLFF
TRBJ2-5,few,TRBV15,15,CATSRGGNRKETQYF
TRBJ2-1,-,TRBV19,17,CASSIAPTSGTYNEQFF
TRBJ1-1,-,TRBV5-1,13,CASSLLQGYEAFF
TRBJ2-1,few,TRBV7-2,16,CASSTQSGTGYNEQFF
TRBJ2-7,-,TRBV5-6,14,CASSETGGIREQYF
TRBJ1-2,-,TRBV29-1,11,CSAGAYYGYTF
TRBJ2-7,few,TRBV20-1,14,CSASTGDSVDEQYF
TRBJ2-3,many,TRBV3-1,12,CASSPSADTQYF
TRBJ1-2,-,TRBV3-1,14,CASSQGVKGDGYTF
TRBJ2-7,few,TRBV11-2,16,CASSPLSSEPSYEQYF
TRBJ2-3,few,TRBV20-1,14,CSAGLAGVPDTQYF
TRBJ2-5,many,TRBV20-1,14,CSARSGGKSETQYF
TRBJ2-3,few,TRBV24-1,17,CATSDSGQLPGTDTQYF
TRBJ1-6,-,TRBV5-6,12,CASSLGTSPLHF
TRBJ1-6,few,TRBV12-3/TRBV12-4,13,CASSLMNNSPLHF
TRBJ1-2,few,TRBV2,13,CASSLTPNYGYTF
TRBJ1-6,few,TRBV2,15,CASSKTGPMDSPLHF
TRBJ2-2,once,TRBV23-1,14,CASSQCRNTGELFF
TRBJ2-3,many,TRBV5-1,15,CASSLLAGGQDTQYF
TRBJ1-1,-,TRBV7-9,14,CASSPTGFEAEAFF
TRBJ2-5,few,TRBV4-3,15,CASSQDLNRRETQYF
TRBJ2-7,few,TRBV5-1,15,CASSTDGPGTYEQYF
TRBJ2-3,-,TRBV20-1,11,CSAQFGDTQYF
TRBJ1-1,-,TRBV20-1,13,CSGRRQLNTEAFF
TRBJ2-4,few,TRBV5-1,14,CASSSDTLKNIQYF
TRBJ2-7,many,TRBV29-1,13,CSVVGRISYEQYF
TRBJ2-1,few,TRBV4-1,19,CASSLHVTGTLQTYNEQFF
TRBJ1-3,many,TRBV7-9,12,CASSLTGNTIYF
TRBJ2-3,-,TRBV20-1,16,CSARDLGRGLTDTQYF
TRBJ2-7,-,TRBV12-3/TRBV12-4,14,CASSPAFGGYEQYF
TRBJ1-2,-,TRBV2,14,CASSVSLGAYGYTF
TRBJ2-7,many,TRBV6-1,15,CASSESSGDFYEQYF
TRBJ1-5,many,TRBV30,15,CAWSVLSVRNQPQHF
TRBJ2-3,-,TRBV2,11,CASKPVDTQYF
TRBJ2-1,-,TRBV29-1,14,CSVVGQGSYNEQFF
TRBJ2-5,-,TRBV20-1,13,CSAPPGGEETQYF
TRBJ2-7,few,TRBV3-1,12,CASSHTGYEQYF
TRBJ2-3,few,TRBV12-3/TRBV12-4,18,CASSLAGQSPPRTDTQYF
TRBJ2-3,many,TRBV6-1,16,CASSERGGQVTDTQYF
TRBJ2-1,few,TRBV7-2,15,CASSFPPAGGNEQFF
TRBJ1-2,-,TRBV3-1,12,CASSQDGAVSTF
TRBJ2-1,few,TRBV7-9,15,CASSLGLAESNEQFF
TRBJ1-6,-,TRBV12-5,13,CASGRQGNSPLHF
TRBJ1-1,few,TRBV12-3/TRBV12-4,13,CASSFVVKGEAFF
TRBJ1-6,-,TRBV30,15,CAWSIRGTENSPLHF
TRBJ2-1,-,TRBV20-1,16,CSASPHLADSYNEQFF
TRBJ2-7,few,TRBV7-2,14,CASGLAGPSYEQYF
TRBJ1-1,-,TRBV18,13,CASSYTGPLGAFF
TRBJ2-4,-,TRBV2,14,CASSRDLAKNIQYF
TRBJ2-5,many,TRBV7-9,12,CASGSVRETQYF
TRBJ2-1,-,TRBV20-1,14,CSAHPEIIWNEQFF
TRBJ1-2,-,TRBV7-8,13,CASSSGLTYGYTF
TRBJ2-1,-,TRBV7-3,18,CASSPLSSGGQPYNEQFF
TRBJ2-7,many,TRBV2,12,CATASGNYEQYF